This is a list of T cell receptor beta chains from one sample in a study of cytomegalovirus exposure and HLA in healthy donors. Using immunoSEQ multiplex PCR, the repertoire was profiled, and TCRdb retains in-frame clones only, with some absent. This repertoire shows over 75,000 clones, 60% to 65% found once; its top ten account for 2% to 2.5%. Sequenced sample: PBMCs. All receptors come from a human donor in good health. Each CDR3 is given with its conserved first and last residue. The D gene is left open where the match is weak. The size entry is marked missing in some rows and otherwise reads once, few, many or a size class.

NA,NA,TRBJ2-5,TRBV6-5,TGTGCCAGCAGTTTTTCGACCAATCCGGGAGAGACCCAGTACTTC,CASSFSTNPGETQYF
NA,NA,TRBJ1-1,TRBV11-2,TGTGCCAGCAGCTTAAGCGGGATGAACACTGAAGCTTTCTTT,CASSLSGMNTEAFF
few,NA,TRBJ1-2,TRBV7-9,TGTGCCAGCAGCTTAGAACAGGGAATCTATGGCTACACCTTC,CASSLEQGIYGYTF
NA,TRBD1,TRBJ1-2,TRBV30,TGTGCCTGGGGACGGGACAGGCCTTATGGCTACACCTTC,CAWGRDRPYGYTF
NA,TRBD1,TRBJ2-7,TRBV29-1,TGCAGCGTGGACAGGGGAAGTGGCTACGAGCAGTACTTC,CSVDRGSGYEQYF
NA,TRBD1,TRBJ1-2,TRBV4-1,TGCGCCAGCAGCCAAGGGACAGGGGATATTGGCTACACCTTC,CASSQGTGDIGYTF
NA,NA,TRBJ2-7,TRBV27,TGTGCCAGCAGTTCCTCGGACAGTTGGGCCTACGAGCAGTACTTC,CASSSSDSWAYEQYF
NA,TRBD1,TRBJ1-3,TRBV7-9,TGTGCCAGCAGCCCTAGGGGGACAGGGGGGTCCTCTGGAAACACCATATATTTT,CASSPRGTGGSSGNTIYF
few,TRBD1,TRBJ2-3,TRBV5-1,TGCGCCAGCAGCTTAGATGGGACAGTCACAGATACGCAGTATTTT,CASSLDGTVTDTQYF
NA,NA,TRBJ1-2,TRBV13,TGTGCCGGCAGCTTAGGAGTACAGGGAAACTATGGCTACACCTTC,CAGSLGVQGNYGYTF
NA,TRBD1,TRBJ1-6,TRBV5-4,TGTGCCAGCAGCACCGACAGGGGTAATTCACCCCTCCACTTT,CASSTDRGNSPLHF
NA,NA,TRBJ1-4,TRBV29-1,TGCAGCGTTGAACGGGTTCTACTTAATGAAAAACTGTTTTTT,CSVERVLLNEKLFF
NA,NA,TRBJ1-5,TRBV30,TGTGCCTGGAGCGACAGTCTCAATCAGCCCCAGCATTTT,CAWSDSLNQPQHF
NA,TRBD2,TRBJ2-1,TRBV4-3,TGCGCCAGCAGCCAAGAGGGGCGGGGGGTCCATGAGCAGTTCTTC,CASSQEGRGVHEQFF
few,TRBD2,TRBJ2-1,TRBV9,TGTGCCAGTTCAGGGTCGGGGGGGGCTTCCTACAATGAGCAGTTCTTC,CASSGSGGASYNEQFF
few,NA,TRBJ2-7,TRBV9,TGTGCCAGCAGCGTAAGAGGAGGCTCCTACGAGCAGTACTTC,CASSVRGGSYEQYF
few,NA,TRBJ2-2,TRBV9,TGTGCCAGCAGCGTAACCGGGGGTTACACCGGGGAGCTGTTTTTT,CASSVTGGYTGELFF
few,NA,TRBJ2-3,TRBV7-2,TGTGCCAGCAGCTTATTAGGAGGGAGCACAGATACGCAGTATTTT,CASSLLGGSTDTQYF
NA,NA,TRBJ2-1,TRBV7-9,TGTGCCAGCAGCTTGGACAATTCGGACGCTGAGCAGTTCTTC,CASSLDNSDAEQFF
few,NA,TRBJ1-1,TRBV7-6,TGTGCCAGCAGCTTAGACTCGAACACTGAAGCTTTCTTT,CASSLDSNTEAFF
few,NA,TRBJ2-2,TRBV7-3,TGTGCCAGCAGCTTAACCCGGCGGCCGCCCGGGGAGCTGTTTTTT,CASSLTRRPPGELFF
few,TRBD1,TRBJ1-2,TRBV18,TGTGCCAGCTCACAAAAACCGGGACAGGGAGCAAGCTTGGGCTACACCTTC,CASSQKPGQGASLGYTF
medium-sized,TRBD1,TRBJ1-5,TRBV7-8,TGTGCCAGCAGTTCGGACAGGGGAAAATATCAGCCCCAGCATTTT,CASSSDRGKYQPQHF
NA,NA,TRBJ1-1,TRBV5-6,TGTGCCAGCAGCCGCAGACTACAGGGAACATCCCCCACTGAAGCTTTCTTT,CASSRRLQGTSPTEAFF
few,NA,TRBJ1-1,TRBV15,TGTGCCACCAGCAGTCAGTGGGCCACTGAAGCTTTCTTT,CATSSQWATEAFF
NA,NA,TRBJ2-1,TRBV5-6,TGTGCCAGCAGCTTGGAAAGGGGAAGTAGGTCCTACAATGAGCAGTTCTTC,CASSLERGSRSYNEQFF
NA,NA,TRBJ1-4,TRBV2,TGTGCCAGCAAGGTGGTCAGGGCAACTAATGAAAAACTGTTTTTT,CASKVVRATNEKLFF
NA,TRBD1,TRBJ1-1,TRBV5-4,TGTGCCAGCAGCTTCCCCGGGACAGGGGTCACTGAAGCTTTCTTT,CASSFPGTGVTEAFF
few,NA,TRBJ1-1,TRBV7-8,TGTGCCAGCAGCCTTTTCACTGAAGCTTTCTTT,CASSLFTEAFF
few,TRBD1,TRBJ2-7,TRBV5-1,TGCGCCAGCAGCCTACAGGGGGCGCGAAACGAGCAGTACTTC,CASSLQGARNEQYF
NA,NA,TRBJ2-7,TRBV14,TGTGCCAGCAGCCAAGAAATAGCCTACGAGCAGTACTTC,CASSQEIAYEQYF
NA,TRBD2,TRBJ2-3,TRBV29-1,TGCAGCGTTGAAGAACGGGGGAGGGGTGCGCAGTATTTT,CSVEERGRGAQYF
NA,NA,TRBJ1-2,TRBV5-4,TGTGCCAGCAGTCCGGTACGGGACTATGGCTACACCTTC,CASSPVRDYGYTF
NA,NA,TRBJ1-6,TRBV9,TGTGCCAGCAGCGCGTCTAGCTCCTATAATTCACCCCTCCACTTT,CASSASSSYNSPLHF
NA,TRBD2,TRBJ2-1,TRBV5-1,TGCGCCAGCAGCGTACTAGCGGGGTTAAACAATGAGCAGTTCTTC,CASSVLAGLNNEQFF